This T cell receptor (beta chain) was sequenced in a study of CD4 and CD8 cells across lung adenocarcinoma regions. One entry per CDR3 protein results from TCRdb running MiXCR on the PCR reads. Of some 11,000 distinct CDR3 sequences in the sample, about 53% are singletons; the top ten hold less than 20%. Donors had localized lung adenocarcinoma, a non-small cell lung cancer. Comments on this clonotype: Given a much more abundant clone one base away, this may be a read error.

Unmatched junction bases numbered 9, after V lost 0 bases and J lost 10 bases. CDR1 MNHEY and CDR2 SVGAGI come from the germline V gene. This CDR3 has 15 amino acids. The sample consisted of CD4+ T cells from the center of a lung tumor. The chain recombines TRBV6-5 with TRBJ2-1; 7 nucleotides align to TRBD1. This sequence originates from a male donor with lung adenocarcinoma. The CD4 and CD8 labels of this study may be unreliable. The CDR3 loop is CASSYSRTGSHEQFF. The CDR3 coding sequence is TGTGCCAGCAGTTACTCGAGGACAGGATCCCACGAGCAGTTCTTC.